This T cell receptor (beta chain) was identified in a study of graft-versus-host responses after intestinal transplantation. Measured with immunoSEQ multiplex PCR; TCRdb has only the in-frame clones, and not every one. The sample yields 85,000 to 90,000 clones, less than 90% seen once. For this clone: Its cognate antigen is unknown.

This CDR3 has 15 amino acids. The germline gives CDR1 SGHDT, CDR2 YYEEEE. V was pared by 0 bases and J by 9 bases, with 16 bases between. The source was unstimulated CD8+ T cells sorted from spleen or lymph node cells, collected before intestinal transplant. This chain connects TRBV5-6 to TRBJ2-1; D remains unclear. The receptor was derived from a human donor who received an intestinal transplant. The CDR3 sequence is CASSLALVRRAEQFF. CDR3 DNA sequence: TGTGCCAGCAGCTTGGCGTTGGTTAGGAGAGCTGAGCAGTTCTTC.